This record concerns one TCR delta chain sequence. TCRdb has a much larger clone's protein, which differs at residue 7 from the translation of this DNA, likely because of a read error; what is shown is the protein translated from the DNA. TCRdb fed the multiplex PCR reads to CATT. The sample comprises more than 45,000 delta-chain clones, around 1.7% of which are singletons, and approximately 15% rests with the top ten. The data are from a study of γδ T cells in repeated Plasmodium falciparum infection. Whole-study context: Age- and gender-matched Australian children served as comparison for malaria-exposed Malian children.

V shed 0 bases and J 0 bases; nucleotides not matched to a gene: 25. CDR1 TSWWSYY and CDR2 QGS come from the germline V gene. This CDR3 is 23 amino acids long. Flow sorting of PBMC yielded separate Vgamma9/Vdelta2+ and Vdelta2-negative gammadelta T cell populations for bulk repertoire analysis. The sample comprised gamma-delta T cells from blood. The TCR sequence derives from a pool of human donors (malaria-infected and uninfected, not separated). The rearrangement joins TRDV1 to TRDJ1; TRDD3 aligns across 7 bases. In the absence of a J gene in TCRdb, the DNA was matched to germline to assign it here. Here the CDR3 DNA reads TGTGCTCTTGGGGAACTAGGTTTCTCTCCGTCTTGCAAACTGGGGTCATACACCGATAAACTCATCTTT. It is translated as CALGELGFSPSCKLGSYTDKLIF.